The 30 T cell receptor beta chains in this list originate from one sample, sequenced in a study of regulatory T cells in long-lasting Graves disease. Through Arm-PCR of CDR3 regions and iRepertoire HTBI primers, TCR beta libraries were built. A single record per CDR3 protein comes from TCRdb applying MiXCR to the multiplex PCR reads. This repertoire shows approximately 500,000 distinct CDR3 sequences, roughly 21% found once; its top ten account for less than 9%. Time point noted: persistent/refractory GD, antithyroid drugs over 5 years with positive TRAb. With RNA extracted from PBMCs as input, the TCR library was made. The input for sequencing was peripheral blood mononuclear cells (PBMCs), taken when the disease was refractory, from a patient treated with antithyroid drugs. These TCRs come from a female donor with Graves disease.

The CDR3 DNA sequence: TGTGCCAGCAGCCCCGGGTTGGGGGGATGGAACACTGAAGCTTTCTTT. Protein: CASSPGLGGWNTEAFF. V gene TRBV16 combines with J gene TRBJ1-1, with D possibly being TRBD1 (5 bases). CDR1 is KGHSY, CDR2 FQNENV, per germline. V lost 4 bases to trimming and J lost 1 base, with 16 bases between them. This CDR3 contains 16 residues.

This clonotype was detected ten times or more. This rearrangement joins TRBV6-5 to TRBJ2-7, with a possible D match to TRBD1 (5 bases). CDR3 length: 15 amino acids. V lost 0 bases, J lost 1 base, and 10 bases lay in between. The germline V gene encodes CDR1 MNHEY and CDR2 SVGAGI. In nucleotides, the CDR3 is TGTGCCAGCAGTTACTCGATGCAGGGTTCCTACGAGCAGTACTTC. Translated, it gives CASSYSMQGSYEQYF.

The V and J genes are TRBV5-6 and TRBJ2-7, with D perhaps TRBD1 (5 bases). The CDR3 runs 15 residues. CDR1 is SGHDT and CDR2 is YYEEEE in the germline V gene. The V end lost 2 bases, the J end lost 5 bases, and 17 bases lay between the germline ends. CDR3 sequence reads: CASSFDGQGIDEQYF. In nucleotides, the CDR3 is TGTGCCAGCAGCTTCGACGGTCAGGGTATCGACGAGCAGTACTTC.

V and J are TRBV5-6 and TRBJ1-1; D is possibly TRBD1 (6 bases). This CDR3 contains 12 residues. Trimming stripped 1 base from V and 9 bases from J, with 10 bases between. Germline CDR1 reads SGHDT; CDR2 reads YYEEEE. The CDR3 coding sequence is TGTGCCAGCAGCTTGCTGGGGGGGCAAGCTTTCTTT. Protein product: CASSLLGGQAFF.

The chain joins TRBV18 to TRBJ1-1; no clear D. V lost 3 bases and J lost 11, with 16 bases in between. The CDR3 loop spans 13 amino acids. The germline V gene encodes CDR1 KGHSH and CDR2 LQKENI. This CDR3 reads CASSPDQTRGAFF. DNA for the CDR3: TGTGCCAGCTCACCCGATCAGACCCGTGGGGCTTTCTTT. Variable domain in full (rest from reference TRBV18 and TRBJ1-1): NAGVMQNPRHLVRRRGQEARLRCSPMKGHSHVYWYRQLPEEGLKFMVYLQKENIIDESGMPKERFSAEFPKEGPSILRIQQVVRGDSAAYFCASSPDQTRGAFFGQGTRLTVV.

This clonotype was seen more than once but under ten times. This chain links TRBV29-1 with TRBJ2-6, with a weak D call TRBD1 (5 bases). Trimming took 6 bases from V and 1 from J, leaving 10 bases between them. Germline values: CDR1 SQVTM, CDR2 ANQGSEA. The CDR3 is 14 residues long. The CDR3 nucleotides are TGCAGCGTCGCACCAGGGTCTGGGGCCAACGTCCTGACTTTC. It encodes CSVAPGSGANVLTF.

This clonotype was counted at least ten times. J is TRBJ1-4 and V is TRBV13; D call uncertain. The CDR3 spans 13 residues. Germline V lookup: CDR1 PRHDT, CDR2 FYEKMQ (reference sequence). Trimming shortened V by 5 bases and J by 8 bases, and 12 bases separated the two germline ends. CDR3 region: CASSRRAREKLFF. The CDR3 nucleotides read TGTGCCAGCAGCCGAAGGGCCCGGGAAAAACTGTTTTTT.

The V call is TRBV10-3, the J call TRBJ2-3; D remains unclear. V lost 2 bases to trimming and J lost 5 bases, with 5 bases between them. Germline V gives CDR1 ENHRY, CDR2 SYGVKD. The CDR3 length is 12 residues. The CDR3 bases are TGTGCCATCAGTGAGGCCTTAGATACGCAGTATTTT. Protein sequence: CAISEALDTQYF.

V usage is TRBV27 and J usage is TRBJ2-2; 13 nucleotides agree with TRBD2. V lost 4 bases and J lost 5; bases outside the gene matches: 7. The CDR3 sequence is 17 residues long. CDR1 is MNHEY, CDR2 SMNVEV, per germline (reference sequence). CDR3 nucleotides: TGTGCCAGCAGTTCCATCGAGACTAGCGGGGGGACCGGGGAGCTGTTTTTT. This encodes CASSSIETSGGTGELFF.

Of note for this clonotype: One junction end disagrees with the germline gene, perhaps due to a read error. The V call is TRBV11-2, the J call TRBJ2-3, with D hard to call. CDR1 SGHAT and CDR2 FQNNGV come from the germline V gene. This CDR3 comprises 11 residues. CDR3 amino acids: CAGSLGDTQYF. The DNA of the CDR3 is TGTGCCGGCAGCTTAGGGGATACGCAGTATTTT.

Only one count was recorded for this clonotype. V usage is TRBV28 and J usage is TRBJ2-7; unclear D gene. The germline V gene encodes CDR1 MDHEN and CDR2 SYDVKM. Trimming took off 6 bases at V and 1 base at J, with 10 bases between the two ends. The CDR3 loop spans 13 amino acids. CDR3 coding DNA: TGTGCCAGCAGAATACCTGAGTCCTACGAGCAGTACTTC. The encoded protein is CASRIPESYEQYF.

This clonotype showed up many times. This chain uses TRBV7-2 with TRBJ2-5; possibly TRBD1 for D (6 bases). Trimming left V 4 bases short and J 4 bases short, with 16 bases between. The CDR3 is made up of 15 amino acids. Germline CDR1 and CDR2: SGHTA and FQGNSA. CDR3 protein: CASSYTGISAETQYF. CDR3 DNA sequence: TGTGCCAGCAGCTACACAGGGATATCGGCAGAGACCCAGTACTTC.

The chain has TRBV6-5 and TRBJ2-7; 7 positions agree with TRBD1. CDR1 and CDR2 (germline): MNHEY, SVGAGI. V was clipped by 4 bases and J by 4 bases; unmatched bases: 13. The CDR3 has 16 residues. CDR3 region: CASSSKHRGPLYEQYF. CDR3 bases: TGTGCCAGCAGTTCCAAGCACAGGGGCCCTCTATACGAGCAGTACTTC.

In its sample, this clonotype was seen many times. This sequence joins TRBV7-8 and TRBJ1-5; D unclear. The V gene's germline CDR1 is SGHVS and CDR2 FQNEAQ. The CDR3 spans 14 residues. Trimming removed 1 base from V and 3 bases from J, with 7 bases in between. CDR3 sequence: CASSLVEYNQPQHF. CDR3 DNA: TGTGCCAGCAGCTTAGTGGAGTACAATCAGCCCCAGCATTTT.

The V and J genes are TRBV19 and TRBJ2-7; D not resolved. The V gene's germline CDR1 is LNHDA and CDR2 SQIVND (reference sequence). CDR3 length: 13 residues. V was trimmed by 3 bases and J by 3 bases, leaving 9 bases between them. As DNA, the CDR3 is TGTGCCAGTAGTATGACGGCAGGCTACGAGCAGTACTTC. It codes for CASSMTAGYEQYF.

This clonotype was seen at least ten times. The chain joins TRBV28 to TRBJ1-1; TRBD1 aligns across 7 bases. CDR1 is MDHEN, CDR2 SYDVKM, per germline. The CDR3 is 13 residues long. V gave up 5 bases and J gave up 5 bases; unmatched junction bases: 5. The CDR3 sequence is CASSPSTGTEAFF. CDR3 nucleotides: TGTGCCAGCAGTCCCTCGACAGGGACTGAAGCTTTCTTT.

The chain couples TRBV28 to TRBJ1-2; maybe TRBD1 (6 bases). Trimming pared 4 bases from V and 3 bases from J, leaving 15 bases between. CDR3 length: 15 amino acids. Per the germline V gene, CDR1 is MDHEN and CDR2 is SYDVKM. CDR3: CASSSPWTDYYGYTF. The CDR3 DNA sequence: TGTGCCAGCAGTTCTCCCTGGACAGACTACTATGGCTACACCTTC.

On this clonotype itself: One junction end disagrees with the germline gene, perhaps due to a read error. This chain joins TRBV6-1 and TRBJ2-7, with 9 bases identical to TRBD1. Germline loops: CDR1 MNHNS, CDR2 SASEGT. The CDR3 extends over 13 amino acids. The CDR3 DNA is TGTGCCAGCAGTCGGGACAGGGCCTACGGGCAGTACTTC. This sequence encodes CASSRDRAYGQYF.

The J gene is TRBJ1-5, the V gene TRBV6-2 or TRBV6-3; 8 bases map to TRBD1. Losses at the gene ends were 2 bases for V and 5 bases for J; bases not matched to a gene: 8. The germline gives CDR1 MNHEY, CDR2 SVGEGT. The CDR3 contains 16 residues. The CDR3 region has the DNA TGTGCCAGCAGTTACCTTACCGGACAGGGAGATCAGCCCCAGCATTTT. This gives the protein CASSYLTGQGDQPQHF.

This clonotype has a handful of counts. J is TRBJ2-1 and V is TRBV2, with D unclear. The ends were cut back, 2 bases at V and 8 bases at J, with 13 bases in the middle. Germline CDR1 is SNHLY and CDR2 is FYNNEI. The CDR3 runs to 14 residues. CDR3 sequence (DNA): TGTGCCAGCAGTGAACTTGCCCCCCCCGATGAGCAGTTCTTC. It yields the protein CASSELAPPDEQFF. The whole variable domain, remainder taken from reference TRBV2 and TRBJ2-1, is EPEVTQTPSHQVTQMGQEVILRCVPISNHLYFYWYRQILGQKVEFLVSFYNNEISEKSEIFDDQFSVERPDGSNFTLKIRSTKLEDSAMYFCASSELAPPDEQFFGPGTRLTVL.

The sample holds many counts of this clonotype. V usage is TRBV7-9 and J usage is TRBJ1-1, with 10 bases matching TRBD1. The CDR3 runs 16 residues. Losses at the gene ends were 3 bases for V and 0 bases for J; bases not matched to a gene: 4. Germline V gene lookup returns CDR1 SEHNR and CDR2 FQNEAQ (reference sequence). CDR3 in amino acids: CASSLGTGELNTEAFF. The CDR3 nucleotides read TGTGCCAGCAGCTTGGGGACAGGGGAACTGAACACTGAAGCTTTCTTT.

This clonotype has a count of ten or more. The J gene is TRBJ1-2, the V gene TRBV6-1; D remains ambiguous. With 8 bases removed from V and 3 bases from J, the gap between germline ends came to 4 bases. CDR1 is MNHNS and CDR2 is SASEGT in the germline V gene. The CDR3 spans 10 residues. The DNA of the CDR3 is TGTGCCAGCGGGGACTATGGCTACACCTTC. Translating it yields CASGDYGYTF.

This clonotype was recorded a few times. The chain links TRBV4-1 to TRBJ1-1, with D tentatively TRBD1 (5 bases). Trimming left V 0 bases short and J 4 bases short, with 18 bases between. Per the germline V gene, CDR1 is MGHRA and CDR2 is YSYEKL. The CDR3 length is 17 residues. The CDR3: CASSQELGQGGGTEAFF. The DNA of the CDR3 is TGCGCCAGCAGCCAAGAACTAGGGCAGGGCGGTGGCACTGAAGCTTTCTTT.

The chain carries TRBV12-3 or TRBV12-4 and TRBJ1-1; D remains unclear. The CDR3 is 16 residues long. V lost 5 bases and J lost 0, with 16 bases in between. In DNA, the CDR3 is TGTGCCAGCAGTACGGGCCGGGAGATCATGAACACTGAAGCTTTCTTT. Translating gives CASSTGREIMNTEAFF.

This clonotype was seen many times. The rearrangement uses TRBV6-2 or TRBV6-3 and TRBJ2-5; D remains ambiguous. The V end lost 5 bases, the J end lost 5 bases, and 18 bases lay between the germline ends. The CDR3 spans 15 residues. Germline V gene data show CDR1 as MNHEY and CDR2 as SVGEGT. The chain's CDR3 is CASSLTTSMGETQYF. The CDR3 DNA follows: TGTGCCAGCAGTCTTACTACCTCCATGGGGGAGACCCAGTACTTC.

Only a few counts were recorded for this clonotype. The chain joins TRBV5-5 to TRBJ2-2, with a tentative D call TRBD2 (6 bases). Per the germline V gene, CDR1 is SGHKS and CDR2 is YYEKEE (reference sequence). The CDR3 has 15 residues. V dropped 0 bases and J dropped 5 bases, with 11 bases sitting between them. CDR3 DNA sequence: TGTGCCAGCAGCTTGGACCCCGGGGGTACCGGGGAGCTGTTTTTT. Translation gives CASSLDPGGTGELFF. Full variable domain (missing parts from reference TRBV5-5 and TRBJ2-2): DAGVTQSPTHLIKTRGQQVTLRCSPISGHKSVSWYQQVLGQGPQFIFQYYEKEERGRGNFPDRFSARQFPNYSSELNVNALLLGDSALYLCASSLDPGGTGELFFGEGSRLTVL.

This clonotype was recorded at least ten times. The chain recombines TRBV28 with TRBJ1-5; D is ambiguous. Trimming stripped 5 bases from V and 7 bases from J, with 12 bases between. This CDR3 has 13 amino acids. Germline values: CDR1 MDHEN, CDR2 SYDVKM. In DNA form, the CDR3 reads TGTGCCAGCAGTACAAGGGCCAGACAGCCCCAGCATTTT. It is translated as CASSTRARQPQHF. Based on the CDR3 plus reference TRBV28 and TRBJ1-5, the full variable domain is DVKVTQSSRYLVKRTGEKVFLECVQDMDHENMFWYRQDPGLGLRLIYFSYDVKMKEKGDIPEGYSVSREKKERFSLILESASTNQTSMYLCASSTRARQPQHFGDGTRLSIL.

This sequence joins TRBV7-2 and TRBJ2-7; TRBD2 matches 11 bases. V lost 1 base, J lost 3 bases, and 5 bases stayed unmatched. Germline V gene sequence: CDR1 SGHTA, CDR2 FQGNSA. The CDR3 is 16 residues long. The CDR3 reads CASSLDGTSGLYEQYF. The CDR3 DNA follows: TGTGCCAGCAGCTTAGATGGGACTAGCGGACTCTACGAGCAGTACTTC.

This clonotype was picked up a small number of times. The gene calls are TRBV9 and TRBJ2-7; D not certain. The CDR3 sequence is 15 residues long. Germline values: CDR1 SGDLS, CDR2 YYNGEE. V gave up 2 bases and J gave up 2 bases, with 14 bases separating them. The CDR3 DNA reads as TGTGCCAGCAGCGTTCAGAACTCGCCTACCTACGAGCAGTACTTC. Its protein is CASSVQNSPTYEQYF.

Comment on this clonotype: A much larger clone lies a single base off, so this may be a read error. The chain links TRBV6-9 to TRBJ1-2; D gene uncertain. Per germline, CDR1 MNHGY and CDR2 SVAAGI. The CDR3 totals 16 residues. The chain's CDR3 is CAGSYFPGLNNYGYTF. The CDR3 DNA follows: TGTGCCGGCAGTTACTTCCCCGGACTGAATAACTATGGCTACACCTTC.